Listed below are T cell receptor beta chains from one sample, sequenced in a study of cytotoxic CD8 clonotypes in ibrutinib-treated CLL. The table came from immunoSEQ multiplex PCR; TCRdb's copy has only in-frame clones and leaves some out. In the table there are 200,000 to 250,000 clones, about four fifths of which are singletons. Material: PBMCs, obtained after 12 months of ibrutinib treatment. All receptors come from a human donor with chronic lymphocytic leukemia. Both conserved end residues are part of each CDR3. Fields, in order: J gene, D gene, V gene, clone size, CDR3 length, CDR3 protein, CDR3 DNA. D genes are given only for firm matches. The size entry is marked missing in some rows and otherwise reads once, few, many or a size class.

j_gene: TRBJ2-4
d_gene: .
v_gene: TRBV6-5
abundance: .
len: 15
CDR3aa: CASSFGVLAKNIQYF
CDR3nt: TGTGCCAGCAGTTTCGGGGTACTAGCCAAAAACATTCAGTACTTC

j_gene: TRBJ1-5
d_gene: .
v_gene: TRBV6-5
abundance: .
len: 13
CDR3aa: CASSSQGDQPQHF
CDR3nt: TGTGCCAGCAGTTCTCAGGGCGATCAGCCCCAGCATTTT

j_gene: TRBJ2-5
d_gene: .
v_gene: TRBV7-7
abundance: once
len: 15
CDR3aa: CASSLGKGIQETQYF
CDR3nt: TGTGCTAGCAGCTTAGGAAAGGGTATCCAAGAGACCCAGTACTTC

j_gene: TRBJ1-2
d_gene: .
v_gene: TRBV20-1
abundance: .
len: 10
CDR3aa: CSATDYGYTF
CDR3nt: TGCAGTGCCACAGATTATGGCTACACCTTC

j_gene: TRBJ1-2
d_gene: .
v_gene: TRBV4-1
abundance: .
len: 16
CDR3aa: CASSQALVVGVDGYTF
CDR3nt: TGCGCCAGCAGCCAAGCCCTCGTCGTGGGTGTGGATGGCTACACCTTC

j_gene: TRBJ2-3
d_gene: TRBD2
v_gene: TRBV4-1
abundance: .
len: 16
CDR3aa: CASSQAFAGGPDTQYF
CDR3nt: TGCGCCAGCAGCCAAGCGTTCGCGGGGGGCCCAGATACGCAGTATTTT

j_gene: TRBJ2-2
d_gene: TRBD2
v_gene: TRBV5-1
abundance: .
len: 15
CDR3aa: CASSFKLAHTGELFF
CDR3nt: TGCGCCAGCAGCTTCAAACTAGCGCACACCGGGGAGCTGTTTTTT

j_gene: TRBJ1-2
d_gene: .
v_gene: TRBV18
abundance: few
len: 13
CDR3aa: CASSRNREEGYTF
CDR3nt: TGTGCCAGCTCACGAAACCGCGAGGAGGGCTACACCTTC

j_gene: TRBJ2-3
d_gene: .
v_gene: TRBV6-5
abundance: .
len: 13
CDR3aa: CASSYGGAPTQYF
CDR3nt: TGTGCCAGCAGTTACGGGGGGGCCCCTACGCAGTATTTT

j_gene: TRBJ2-7
d_gene: TRBD2
v_gene: TRBV4-2
abundance: .
len: 15
CDR3aa: CASSQGLAGLYEQYF
CDR3nt: TGTGCCAGCAGCCAAGGCCTAGCGGGTCTTTACGAGCAGTACTTC

j_gene: TRBJ2-7
d_gene: .
v_gene: TRBV5-1
abundance: .
len: 15
CDR3aa: CASSLWSGDNYEQYF
CDR3nt: TGCGCCAGCAGCTTGTGGTCAGGGGATAACTACGAGCAGTACTTC

j_gene: TRBJ1-2
d_gene: .
v_gene: TRBV7-9
abundance: .
len: 13
CDR3aa: CASSLQQAYGYTF
CDR3nt: TGTGCCAGCAGCTTACAGCAGGCCTATGGCTACACCTTC

j_gene: TRBJ1-2
d_gene: .
v_gene: TRBV6-5
abundance: .
len: 14
CDR3aa: CASSRRDGPYGYTF
CDR3nt: TGTGCCAGCAGTCGACGGGACGGCCCCTATGGCTACACCTTC

j_gene: TRBJ2-1
d_gene: .
v_gene: TRBV2
abundance: .
len: 13
CDR3aa: CASKLDLVNEQFF
CDR3nt: TGTGCCAGCAAACTTGACTTAGTGAATGAGCAGTTCTTC

j_gene: TRBJ1-2
d_gene: .
v_gene: TRBV9
abundance: few
len: 14
CDR3aa: CASSVALEVSGYTF
CDR3nt: TGTGCCAGCAGCGTAGCATTGGAGGTGAGCGGCTACACCTTC

j_gene: TRBJ2-2
d_gene: TRBD2
v_gene: TRBV19
abundance: .
len: 15
CDR3aa: CASKMLAGDTGELFF
CDR3nt: TGTGCCAGTAAGATGCTAGCGGGGGACACCGGGGAGCTGTTTTTT

j_gene: TRBJ2-7
d_gene: .
v_gene: TRBV11-2
abundance: once
len: 11
CDR3aa: CASSSGHPGYF
CDR3nt: TGTGCCAGCAGCTCGGGTCACCCTGGGTACTTC

j_gene: TRBJ1-4
d_gene: .
v_gene: TRBV11-2
abundance: .
len: 18
CDR3aa: CASSSRLEGGMANEKLFF
CDR3nt: TGTGCCAGCAGCTCGAGGCTTGAGGGCGGGATGGCTAATGAAAAACTGTTTTTT

j_gene: TRBJ2-7
d_gene: .
v_gene: TRBV7-9
abundance: .
len: 13
CDR3aa: CASSETVSYEQYF
CDR3nt: TGTGCCAGCAGCGAGACAGTCTCCTACGAGCAGTACTTC

j_gene: TRBJ2-7
d_gene: .
v_gene: TRBV19
abundance: once
len: 12
CDR3aa: CASSFGGYEQYF
CDR3nt: TGTGCCAGTAGTTTTGGGGGGTACGAGCAGTACTTC

j_gene: TRBJ2-3
d_gene: .
v_gene: TRBV2
abundance: .
len: 15
CDR3aa: CASSEENQGGDTQYF
CDR3nt: TGTGCCAGCAGTGAAGAAAACCAGGGAGGAGATACGCAGTATTTT

j_gene: TRBJ2-4
d_gene: .
v_gene: TRBV27
abundance: .
len: 13
CDR3aa: CASSTRTKNIQYF
CDR3nt: TGTGCCAGCAGTACTAGAACCAAAAACATTCAGTACTTC

j_gene: TRBJ2-7
d_gene: .
v_gene: TRBV28
abundance: .
len: 12
CDR3aa: CASSLAYYEQYF
CDR3nt: TGTGCCAGCAGTTTGGCCTACTACGAGCAGTACTTC

j_gene: TRBJ1-1
d_gene: .
v_gene: TRBV28
abundance: .
len: 12
CDR3aa: CASSYRNTEAFF
CDR3nt: TGTGCCAGCAGTTATAGGAACACTGAAGCTTTCTTT

j_gene: TRBJ2-2
d_gene: .
v_gene: TRBV11-2
abundance: .
len: 14
CDR3aa: CASSFGIYTGELFF
CDR3nt: TGTGCCAGCAGCTTCGGTATATACACCGGGGAGCTGTTTTTT

j_gene: TRBJ2-1
d_gene: .
v_gene: TRBV13
abundance: .
len: 13
CDR3aa: CASSRTPSYEQFF
CDR3nt: TGTGCCAGCAGCCGGACCCCATCGTATGAGCAGTTCTTC

j_gene: TRBJ1-1
d_gene: .
v_gene: TRBV4-2
abundance: .
len: 15
CDR3aa: CASSLLGGPNTEAFF
CDR3nt: TGTGCCAGCAGCCTCCTGGGGGGCCCAAACACTGAAGCTTTCTTT

j_gene: TRBJ1-6
d_gene: .
v_gene: TRBV7-9
abundance: .
len: 12
CDR3aa: CASSSQGAPLHF
CDR3nt: TGTGCCAGCAGCTCTCAGGGTGCACCCCTCCACTTT

j_gene: TRBJ1-6
d_gene: .
v_gene: TRBV13
abundance: .
len: 16
CDR3aa: CASSFSGDEHNSPLHF
CDR3nt: TGTGCCAGCAGCTTCTCTGGGGATGAGCATAATTCACCCCTCCACTTT

j_gene: TRBJ2-7
d_gene: .
v_gene: TRBV28
abundance: .
len: 13
CDR3aa: CASSTSPAYEQYF
CDR3nt: TGTGCCAGCAGTACGTCACCCGCCTACGAGCAGTACTTC

j_gene: TRBJ2-2
d_gene: .
v_gene: TRBV5-8
abundance: .
len: 16
CDR3aa: CASSPRMARRTGELFF
CDR3nt: TGTGCCAGCAGCCCCCGCATGGCCAGAAGGACCGGGGAGCTGTTTTTT